This TCR beta chain was profiled in a study of blood T cell repertoires in COVID-19. Study overall: The United States, Italy and Spain provided the acute and convalescent COVID-19 samples. In each case, the material was cDNA or gDNA derived from T cells, B-cell-depleted T cells, or PBMCs.

Germline lookup yields CDR1 MNHEY and CDR2 SVGAGI. V was shortened by 6 bases and J by 8 bases, with 19 bases between the two germline ends. The CDR3 runs 14 residues. The study assigned cohorts using participant-reported clinical history. The authors' processing: Estimation of nucleated cell counts relied on the amplification of reference gene primers. Assay: immunoSEQ multiplex PCR; the TCRdb copy retains only in-frame clones and omits some. D and trimming were read from the DNA, whereas the V and J calls and clone size are those reported in that table. The sample consists of some 180,000 clones, about 88% of them appearing once. At least ten counts were recorded for this clone.

The chain uses TRBV6-5 and TRBJ1-2, with D unresolved. Sequencing used PBMCs or T cells enriched from blood (not recorded which). This TCR was recovered from a woman aged 40 to 50 in a cohort exposed to, infected with or recovered from COVID-19 (not recorded which). Here the CDR3 DNA reads TGTGCCAGCAGCCACGACCGGAGGGCTGTGGGCTACACCTTC. Translation gives CASSHDRRAVGYTF.